This is a list of T cell receptor beta chains from one sample in a study of HIV-infected patients and healthy controls. TCRdb reprocessed the 5' RACE reads with MiXCR, giving one entry per CDR3 protein. The sample holds 9,500 to 11,000 distinct CDR3 sequences, about 5.2% seen once. The sequences come from blood, collected before antiretroviral therapy. The receptors come from an adult with HIV infection. Both conserved end residues are part of each CDR3. D genes are given only for firm matches. Clone size, where shown, is once, few, many, or a class for clones that have expanded.

medium-sized,TRBV6-1,TRBJ2-5,-,TGTGCCAGCAATGAAGGCCTGAGGGAGACCCAGTACTTC,CASNEGLRETQYF
many,TRBV29-1,TRBJ1-4,TRBD1,TGCAGCGTCCTACAGGGGGGTGAAAAACTGTTTTTT,CSVLQGGEKLFF
once,TRBV28,TRBJ2-7,-,TGTGCCAGCTTAGTGGAGGGATCCTACGAGCAGTACTTC,CASLVEGSYEQYF
-,TRBV14,TRBJ1-1,-,TGTGCCAGCAGCCAAGAACCCTTCTGGGGGAACACTGAAGCTTTCTTT,CASSQEPFWGNTEAFF
few,TRBV18,TRBJ1-2,-,TGTGCCAGCTCACCACTAGAAGTCCAGGCGGCTGGAAGATTTGGGGGCTACACCTTC,CASSPLEVQAAGRFGGYTF
many,TRBV28,TRBJ2-1,TRBD1,TGTGCCAGCAGTAAATCTGGACAGGGGGCGAGGGACAATGAGCAGTTCTTC,CASSKSGQGARDNEQFF
many,TRBV5-1,TRBJ2-7,TRBD2,TGCGCCAGCAGCCCCTGGGGAGGGGATGACGAGCAGTACTTC,CASSPWGGDDEQYF
many,TRBV4-2,TRBJ2-1,TRBD2,TGTGCCAGCAGCCAACAAACTAGGGAGGGTTACAATGAGCAGTTCTTC,CASSQQTREGYNEQFF
medium-sized,TRBV12-3/TRBV12-4,TRBJ2-7,-,TGTGCCAGCAGTTTTTGGGGAACCGAGCAGTACTTC,CASSFWGTEQYF
many,TRBV24-1,TRBJ1-5,-,TGTGCCACCAGTGACTCCAGGGGTTCCGGTCTACATCAGCCCCAGCATTTT,CATSDSRGSGLHQPQHF
medium-sized,TRBV5-4,TRBJ2-7,-,TGTGCCAGCAGCCCCCGGGGGTCCTACGAGCAGTACTTC,CASSPRGSYEQYF